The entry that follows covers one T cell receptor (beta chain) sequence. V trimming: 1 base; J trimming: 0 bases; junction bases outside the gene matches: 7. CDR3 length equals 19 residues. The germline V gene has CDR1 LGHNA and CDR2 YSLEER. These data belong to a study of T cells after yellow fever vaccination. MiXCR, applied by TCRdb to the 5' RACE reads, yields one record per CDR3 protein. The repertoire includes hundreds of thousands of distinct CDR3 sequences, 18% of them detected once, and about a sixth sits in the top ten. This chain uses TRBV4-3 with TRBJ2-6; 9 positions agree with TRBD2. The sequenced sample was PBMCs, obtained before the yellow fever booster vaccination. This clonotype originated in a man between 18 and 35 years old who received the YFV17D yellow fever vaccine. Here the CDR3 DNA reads TGCGCCAGCAGCCAAGCGGGGCGGGGGGGCCGCTCTGGGGCCAACGTCCTGACTTTC. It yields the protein CASSQAGRGGRSGANVLTF.